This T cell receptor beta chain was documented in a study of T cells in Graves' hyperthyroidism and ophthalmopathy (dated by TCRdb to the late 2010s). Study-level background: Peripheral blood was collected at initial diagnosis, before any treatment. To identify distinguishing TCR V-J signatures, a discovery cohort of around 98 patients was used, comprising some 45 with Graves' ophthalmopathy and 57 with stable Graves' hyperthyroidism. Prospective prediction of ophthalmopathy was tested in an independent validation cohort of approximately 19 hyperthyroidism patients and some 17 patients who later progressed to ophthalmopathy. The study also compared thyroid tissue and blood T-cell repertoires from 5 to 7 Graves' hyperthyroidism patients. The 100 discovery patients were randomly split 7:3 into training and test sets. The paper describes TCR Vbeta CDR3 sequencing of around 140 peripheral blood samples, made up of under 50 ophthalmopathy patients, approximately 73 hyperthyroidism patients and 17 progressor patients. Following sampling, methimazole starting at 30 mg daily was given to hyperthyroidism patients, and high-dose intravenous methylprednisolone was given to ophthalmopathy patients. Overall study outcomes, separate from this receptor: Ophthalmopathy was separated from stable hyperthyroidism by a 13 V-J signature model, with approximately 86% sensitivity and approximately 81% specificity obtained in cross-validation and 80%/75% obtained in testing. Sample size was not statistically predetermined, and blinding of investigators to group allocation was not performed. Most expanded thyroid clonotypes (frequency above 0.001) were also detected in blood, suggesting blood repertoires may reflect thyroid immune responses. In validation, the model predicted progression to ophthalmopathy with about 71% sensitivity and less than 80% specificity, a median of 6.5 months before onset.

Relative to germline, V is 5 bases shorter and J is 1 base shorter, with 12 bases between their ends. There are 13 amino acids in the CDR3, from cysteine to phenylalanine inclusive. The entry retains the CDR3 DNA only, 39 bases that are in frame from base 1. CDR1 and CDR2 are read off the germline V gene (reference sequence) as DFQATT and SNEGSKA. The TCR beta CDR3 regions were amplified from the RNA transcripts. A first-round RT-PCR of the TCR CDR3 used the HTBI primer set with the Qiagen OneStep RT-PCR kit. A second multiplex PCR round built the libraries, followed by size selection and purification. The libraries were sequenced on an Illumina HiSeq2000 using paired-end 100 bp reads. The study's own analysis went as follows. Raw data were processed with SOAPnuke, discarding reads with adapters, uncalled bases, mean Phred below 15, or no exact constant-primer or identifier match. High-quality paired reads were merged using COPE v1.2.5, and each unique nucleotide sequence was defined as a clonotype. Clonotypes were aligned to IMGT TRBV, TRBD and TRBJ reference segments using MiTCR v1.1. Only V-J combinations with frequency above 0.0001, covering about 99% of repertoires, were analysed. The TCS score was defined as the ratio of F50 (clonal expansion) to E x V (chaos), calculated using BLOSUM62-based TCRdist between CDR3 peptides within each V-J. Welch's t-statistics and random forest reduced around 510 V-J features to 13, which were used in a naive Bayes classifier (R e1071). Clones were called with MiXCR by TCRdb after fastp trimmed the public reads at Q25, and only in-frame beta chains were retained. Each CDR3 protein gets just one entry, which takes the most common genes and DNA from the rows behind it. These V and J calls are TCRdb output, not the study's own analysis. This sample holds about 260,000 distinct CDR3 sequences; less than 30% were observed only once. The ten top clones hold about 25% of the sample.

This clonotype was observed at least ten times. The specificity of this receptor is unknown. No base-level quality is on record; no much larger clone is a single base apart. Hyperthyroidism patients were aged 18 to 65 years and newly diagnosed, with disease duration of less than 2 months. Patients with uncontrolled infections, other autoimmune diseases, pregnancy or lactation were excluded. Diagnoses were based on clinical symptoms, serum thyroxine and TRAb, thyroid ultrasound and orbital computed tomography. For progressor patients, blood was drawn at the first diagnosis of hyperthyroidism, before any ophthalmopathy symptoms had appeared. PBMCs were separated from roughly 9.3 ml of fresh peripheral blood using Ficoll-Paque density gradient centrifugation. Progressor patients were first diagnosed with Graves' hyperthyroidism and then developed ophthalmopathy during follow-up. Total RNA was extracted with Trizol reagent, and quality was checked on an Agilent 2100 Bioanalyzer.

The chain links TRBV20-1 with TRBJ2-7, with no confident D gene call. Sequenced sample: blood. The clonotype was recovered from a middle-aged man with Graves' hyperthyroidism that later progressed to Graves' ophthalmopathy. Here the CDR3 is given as CSAHPPPSYEQYF. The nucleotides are TGCAGTGCTCATCCCCCCCCATCCTACGAGCAGTACTTC.